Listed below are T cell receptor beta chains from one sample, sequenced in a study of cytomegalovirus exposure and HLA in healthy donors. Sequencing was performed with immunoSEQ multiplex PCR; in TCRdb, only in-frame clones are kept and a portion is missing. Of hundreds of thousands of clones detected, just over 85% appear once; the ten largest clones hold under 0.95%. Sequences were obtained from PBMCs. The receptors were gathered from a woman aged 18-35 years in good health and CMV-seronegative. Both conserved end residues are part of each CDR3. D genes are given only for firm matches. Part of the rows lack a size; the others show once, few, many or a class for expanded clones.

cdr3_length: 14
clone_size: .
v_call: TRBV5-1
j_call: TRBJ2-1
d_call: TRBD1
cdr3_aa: CASIRDRAQGEQFF
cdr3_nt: TGCGCCAGCATTCGAGACAGGGCCCAGGGTGAGCAGTTCTTC

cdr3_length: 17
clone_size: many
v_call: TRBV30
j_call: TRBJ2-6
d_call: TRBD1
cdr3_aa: CAWRIPQGAAGANVLTF
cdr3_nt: TGTGCCTGGAGAATCCCCCAGGGGGCTGCCGGGGCCAACGTCCTGACTTTC

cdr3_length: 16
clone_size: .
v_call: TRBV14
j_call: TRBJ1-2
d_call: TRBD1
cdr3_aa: CASSLTTGGLLNGYTF
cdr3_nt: TGTGCCAGCAGCCTTACCACAGGGGGCTTATTAAATGGCTACACCTTC

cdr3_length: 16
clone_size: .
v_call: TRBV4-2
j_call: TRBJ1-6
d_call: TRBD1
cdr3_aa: CASSQSDRLLNSPLHF
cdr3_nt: TGTGCCAGCAGCCAGTCGGACAGGTTATTGAATTCACCCCTCCACTTT

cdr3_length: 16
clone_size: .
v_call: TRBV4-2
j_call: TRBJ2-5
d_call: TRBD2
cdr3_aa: CASSQGTSVRQETQYF
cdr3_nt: TGTGCCAGCAGCCAAGGGACTAGCGTGCGCCAAGAGACCCAGTACTTC

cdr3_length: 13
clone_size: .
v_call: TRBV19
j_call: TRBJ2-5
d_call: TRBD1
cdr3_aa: CASRQGVQETQYF
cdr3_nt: TGTGCCAGTAGACAGGGGGTGCAAGAGACCCAGTACTTC

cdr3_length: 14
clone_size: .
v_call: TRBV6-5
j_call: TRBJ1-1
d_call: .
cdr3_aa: CASTDNAGFAEAFF
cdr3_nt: TGTGCCAGCACCGACAACGCAGGGTTCGCTGAAGCTTTCTTT

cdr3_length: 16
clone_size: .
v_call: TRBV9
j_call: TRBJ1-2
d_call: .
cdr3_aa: CASSRDGQLANYGYTF
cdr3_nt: TGTGCCAGCAGCCGGGACGGACAGTTAGCTAACTATGGCTACACCTTC

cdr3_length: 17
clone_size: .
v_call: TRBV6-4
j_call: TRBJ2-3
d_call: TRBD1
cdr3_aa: CASSPKPGTGGADTQYF
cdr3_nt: TGTGCCAGCAGCCCCAAACCCGGGACAGGGGGAGCAGATACGCAGTATTTT

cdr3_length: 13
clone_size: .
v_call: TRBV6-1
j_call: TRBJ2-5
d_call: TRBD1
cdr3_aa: CASSVGTEETQYF
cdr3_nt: TGTGCCAGCAGTGTTGGGACAGAGGAGACCCAGTACTTC

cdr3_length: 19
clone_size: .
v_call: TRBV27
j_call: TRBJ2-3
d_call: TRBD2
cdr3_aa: CARDTPRTSGSPVGDTQYF
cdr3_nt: TGTGCCAGAGATACTCCTCGGACTAGCGGGAGCCCTGTGGGAGATACGCAGTATTTT

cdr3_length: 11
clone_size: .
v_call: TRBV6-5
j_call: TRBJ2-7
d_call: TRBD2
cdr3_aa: CAPQREHEQYF
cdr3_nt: TGTGCCCCCCAGCGGGAACACGAGCAGTACTTC

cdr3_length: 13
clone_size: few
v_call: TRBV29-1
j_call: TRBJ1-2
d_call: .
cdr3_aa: CSVWTATNYGYTF
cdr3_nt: TGCAGCGTATGGACAGCCACTAACTATGGCTACACCTTC

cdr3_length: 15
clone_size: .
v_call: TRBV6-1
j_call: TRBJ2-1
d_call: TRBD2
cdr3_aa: CASSATSGGGNEQFF
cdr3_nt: TGTGCCAGCAGTGCGACTAGCGGAGGGGGAAATGAGCAGTTCTTC

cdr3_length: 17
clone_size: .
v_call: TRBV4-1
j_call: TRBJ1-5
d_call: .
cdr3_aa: CASSQEGRYYSNQPQHF
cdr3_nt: TGCGCCAGCAGCCAAGAGGGGAGGTATTATAGCAATCAGCCCCAGCATTTT

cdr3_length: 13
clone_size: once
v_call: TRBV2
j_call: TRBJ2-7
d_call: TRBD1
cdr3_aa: CATGPTGVGEQYF
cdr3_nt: TGTGCCACCGGACCAACAGGGGTCGGGGAGCAGTACTTC

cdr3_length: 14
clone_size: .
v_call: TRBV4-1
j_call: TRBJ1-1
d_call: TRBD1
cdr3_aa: CASADRVRTTEAFF
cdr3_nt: TGCGCCAGTGCGGACAGGGTGAGGACCACTGAAGCTTTCTTT

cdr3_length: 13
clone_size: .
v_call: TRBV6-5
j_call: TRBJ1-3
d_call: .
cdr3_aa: CASSYEPGNTIYF
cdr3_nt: TGTGCCAGCAGTTACGAGCCAGGAAACACCATATATTTT

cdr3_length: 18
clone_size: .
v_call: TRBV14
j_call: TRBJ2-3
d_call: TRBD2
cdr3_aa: CASSHGTSGRGSTDTQYF
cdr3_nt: TGTGCCAGCAGCCACGGGACTAGCGGGAGGGGAAGCACAGATACGCAGTATTTT

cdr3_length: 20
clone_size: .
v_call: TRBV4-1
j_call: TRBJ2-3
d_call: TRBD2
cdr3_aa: CASSPPWGLAGGPSTDTQYF
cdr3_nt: TGCGCCAGCAGCCCCCCATGGGGACTAGCGGGGGGCCCTAGCACAGATACGCAGTATTTT

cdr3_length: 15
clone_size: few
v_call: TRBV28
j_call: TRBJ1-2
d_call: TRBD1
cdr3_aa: CASSLPRDRGNGYTF
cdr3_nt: TGTGCCAGCAGTCTGCCCCGGGACAGGGGGAATGGCTACACCTTC

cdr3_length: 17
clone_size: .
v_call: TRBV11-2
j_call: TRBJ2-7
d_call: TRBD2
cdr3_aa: CASSLGLAGGNLYEQYF
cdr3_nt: TGTGCCAGCAGCCTTGGACTAGCGGGAGGAAACCTTTACGAGCAGTACTTC

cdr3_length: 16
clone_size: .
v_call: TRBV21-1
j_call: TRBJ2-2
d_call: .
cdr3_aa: CASSSRTSGNTGELFF
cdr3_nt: TGTGCCAGCAGCTCTAGGACTAGCGGAAACACCGGGGAGCTGTTTTTT

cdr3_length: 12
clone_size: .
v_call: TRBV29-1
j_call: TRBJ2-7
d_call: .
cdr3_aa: CSGLGHSYEQYF
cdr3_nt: TGCAGCGGTCTAGGACACTCCTACGAGCAGTACTTC

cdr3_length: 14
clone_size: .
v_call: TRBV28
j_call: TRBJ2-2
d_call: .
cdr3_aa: CASSLPGRPGELFF
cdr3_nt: TGTGCCAGCAGTTTACCGGGAAGGCCCGGGGAGCTGTTTTTT

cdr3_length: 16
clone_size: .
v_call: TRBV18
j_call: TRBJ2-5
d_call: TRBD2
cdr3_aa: CASSLSVETSGSGQYF
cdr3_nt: TGTGCCAGCTCACTCTCCGTGGAGACTAGCGGGAGTGGCCAGTACTTC

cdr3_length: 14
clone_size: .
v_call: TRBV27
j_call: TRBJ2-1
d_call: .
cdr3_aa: CASSSITDSNEQFF
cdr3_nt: TGTGCCAGCAGTTCGATTACGGACAGCAATGAGCAGTTCTTC

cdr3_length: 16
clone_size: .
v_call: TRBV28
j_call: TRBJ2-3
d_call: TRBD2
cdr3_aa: CASSLGASGSTDTQYF
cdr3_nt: TGTGCCAGCAGTTTAGGGGCTAGCGGGAGCACAGATACGCAGTATTTT

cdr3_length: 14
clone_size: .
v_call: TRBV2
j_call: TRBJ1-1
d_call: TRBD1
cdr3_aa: CASLVQGANTEAFF
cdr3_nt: TGTGCCAGCTTGGTACAGGGGGCGAACACTGAAGCTTTCTTT

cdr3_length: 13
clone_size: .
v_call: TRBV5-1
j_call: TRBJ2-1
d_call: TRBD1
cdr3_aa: CASRPSTGDEQFF
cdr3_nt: TGCGCCAGCAGACCCTCAACAGGGGATGAGCAGTTCTTC

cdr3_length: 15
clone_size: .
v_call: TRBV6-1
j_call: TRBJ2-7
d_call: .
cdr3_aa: CASSEVAQSSYEQYF
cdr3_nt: TGTGCCAGCAGTGAAGTTGCACAGAGCTCCTACGAGCAGTACTTC

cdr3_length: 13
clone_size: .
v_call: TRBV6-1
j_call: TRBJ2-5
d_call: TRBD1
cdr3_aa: CASSVDRGETQYF
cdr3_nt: TGTGCCAGCAGTGTGGACAGGGGAGAGACCCAGTACTTC

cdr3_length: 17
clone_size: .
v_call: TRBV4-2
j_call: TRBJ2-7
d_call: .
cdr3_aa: CASSQGPVREGPREQYF
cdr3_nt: TGTGCCAGCAGCCAAGGTCCCGTCAGGGAAGGACCTCGGGAGCAGTACTTC

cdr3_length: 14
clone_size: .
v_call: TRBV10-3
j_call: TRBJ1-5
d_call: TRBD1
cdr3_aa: CAIRATGGGQPQHF
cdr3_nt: TGTGCCATCAGGGCTACAGGGGGCGGTCAGCCCCAGCATTTT

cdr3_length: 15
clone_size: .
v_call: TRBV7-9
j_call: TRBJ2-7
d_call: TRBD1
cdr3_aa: CASSPRTGSRDEQYF
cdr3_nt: TGTGCCAGCAGCCCCAGGACAGGTAGTAGGGACGAGCAGTACTTC

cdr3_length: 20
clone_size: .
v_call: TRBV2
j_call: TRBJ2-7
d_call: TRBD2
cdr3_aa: CASEGRQFSILAGGVYEQYF
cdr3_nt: TGTGCCAGCGAAGGGCGACAATTCTCGATTCTAGCGGGAGGGGTCTACGAGCAGTACTTC

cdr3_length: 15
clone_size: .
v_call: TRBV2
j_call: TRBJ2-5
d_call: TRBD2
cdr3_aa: CASSEEGGGGETQYF
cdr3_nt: TGTGCCAGCAGTGAAGAGGGCGGGGGGGGAGAGACCCAGTACTTC

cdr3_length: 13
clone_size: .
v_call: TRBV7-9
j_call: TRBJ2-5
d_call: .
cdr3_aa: CASSFGLQETQYF
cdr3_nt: TGTGCCAGCAGCTTTGGTCTACAAGAGACCCAGTACTTC

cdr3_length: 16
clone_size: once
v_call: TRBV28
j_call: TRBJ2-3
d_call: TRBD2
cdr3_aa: CASSPLWGRDTDTQYF
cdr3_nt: TGTGCCAGCAGTCCCCTCTGGGGGAGGGACACAGATACGCAGTATTTT

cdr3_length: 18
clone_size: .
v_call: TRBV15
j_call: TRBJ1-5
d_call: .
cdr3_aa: CATSRSPGRGYSNQPQHF
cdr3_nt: TGTGCCACCAGCAGAAGCCCGGGCAGGGGCTATAGCAATCAGCCCCAGCATTTT

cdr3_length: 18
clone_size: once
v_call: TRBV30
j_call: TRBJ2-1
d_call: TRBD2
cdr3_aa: CAWRMKREFSPINNEQFF
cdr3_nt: TGTGCCTGGAGGATGAAGCGGGAGTTCTCCCCTATTAACAATGAGCAGTTCTTC

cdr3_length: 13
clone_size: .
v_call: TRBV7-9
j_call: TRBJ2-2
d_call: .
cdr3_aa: CASSKARTGELFF
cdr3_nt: TGTGCCAGCAGTAAAGCGCGGACCGGGGAGCTGTTTTTT

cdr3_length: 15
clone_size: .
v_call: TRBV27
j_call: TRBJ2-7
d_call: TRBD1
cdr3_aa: CASSSQGQGAREQYF
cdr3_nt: TGTGCCAGCAGTTCCCAGGGACAGGGGGCGCGCGAGCAGTACTTC